This TCR beta chain derives from a study of shared clonotypes between healthy human individuals. Profiled with immunoSEQ multiplex PCR; TCRdb holds only in-frame clones, not every one. The data contain roughly 520,000 clones, about 96% of them singletons. V gave up 0 bases and J gave up 3 bases, with 12 bases separating them. Germline lookup yields CDR1 WSHSY and CDR2 SAAADI. The CDR3 contains 15 residues. The study separated CD4+ cells into CD45RA+ naive and CD45RA-negative memory subsets. The clonotype originates from a woman in her twenties or thirties in good health. J is TRBJ2-7 and V is TRBV10-2, with TRBD1 as a possible D gene (6 bases). Specimen: naive CD4+ T cells sorted from blood. Subset in this sample: CD45RA+ positively selected. CDR3 nucleotide sequence: TGCGCCAGCAGTGAGTCGGACAGCTATCGCTACGAGCAGTACTTC. Its protein product is CASSESDSYRYEQYF.